This T cell receptor (beta chain) is drawn from a study of OX40 agonist ivuxolimab in advanced cancers. Study in general: Previous treatment with anti-PD-1, anti-PD-L1 or anti-CTLA-4 therapy was allowed; over 35% had received some. Partial response was recorded in three patients: one hepatocellular carcinoma and two cutaneous melanoma cases.

Concerning this clone: No antigen is known for it.

A history of autoimmune disease or systemic immunosuppression excluded patients. Study-wide results and limits: Relative to CD4+ cells, CD8+ T cells on average had more expanded clones.

Germline CDR1 is MNHEY and CDR2 is SVGAGI. CDR3 length: 15 amino acids. The junction had 8 bases not matched to a gene; V was cut back by 7 bases and J by 2 bases. Method: immunoSEQ multiplex PCR; TCRdb's copy keeps in-frame clones and lacks some. Of 80,000 to 95,000 clones in the sample, 92% were seen once. The clonotype was recovered from an adult with an advanced solid tumor such as melanoma, head and neck, liver or kidney cancer. V is TRBV6-5 and J is TRBJ2-7; TRBD2 agrees at 10 bases. The sequenced sample was CD4+ or CD8+ T cells sorted from blood, obtained in a trial of the OX40 agonist ivuxolimab. CDR3 region: CASIHHLAGAYEQYF. In DNA, the CDR3 is TGTGCCAGCATTCACCACCTAGCGGGGGCCTACGAGCAGTACTTC.